Listed here is a single T cell receptor beta chain. Its matching antigen is unknown. PCR primers comprised 60 Vbeta and 13 Jbeta primers. This table comes from immunoSEQ multiplex PCR, and its TCRdb copy is limited to in-frame clones, with some not included. The table includes some 180,000 clones, roughly 75% detected once. This record comes from a study of cytomegalovirus exposure and HLA in healthy donors. Study summary: An earlier analysis identified more than 95 million unique TCR beta sequences in about 200 million T cells. An early release of data contained about 85 million unique TCRs, which came from HLA-typed donors. General study findings and limits: As was reported, the classifier diagnosed cytomegalovirus status with high specificity and sensitivity. A missense DCLRE1C variant was associated with V- and J-gene trimming of TCR beta chains in a later analysis, and an independent cohort replicated the association.

CDR1 and CDR2 (germline): SEHNR, FQNEAQ (reference sequence). The CDR3 length is 14 residues. The ends were cut back, 3 bases at V and 5 bases at J, with 11 bases in the middle. Input material: PBMCs. The chain uses TRBV7-9 and TRBJ2-1; D is possibly TRBD1 (6 bases). This clonotype originated in a woman in her 30s in good health and CMV-seronegative. The CDR3: CASSFRDTNNEQFF. The CDR3 bases are TGTGCCAGCAGCTTCCGGGACACCAACAATGAGCAGTTCTTC.